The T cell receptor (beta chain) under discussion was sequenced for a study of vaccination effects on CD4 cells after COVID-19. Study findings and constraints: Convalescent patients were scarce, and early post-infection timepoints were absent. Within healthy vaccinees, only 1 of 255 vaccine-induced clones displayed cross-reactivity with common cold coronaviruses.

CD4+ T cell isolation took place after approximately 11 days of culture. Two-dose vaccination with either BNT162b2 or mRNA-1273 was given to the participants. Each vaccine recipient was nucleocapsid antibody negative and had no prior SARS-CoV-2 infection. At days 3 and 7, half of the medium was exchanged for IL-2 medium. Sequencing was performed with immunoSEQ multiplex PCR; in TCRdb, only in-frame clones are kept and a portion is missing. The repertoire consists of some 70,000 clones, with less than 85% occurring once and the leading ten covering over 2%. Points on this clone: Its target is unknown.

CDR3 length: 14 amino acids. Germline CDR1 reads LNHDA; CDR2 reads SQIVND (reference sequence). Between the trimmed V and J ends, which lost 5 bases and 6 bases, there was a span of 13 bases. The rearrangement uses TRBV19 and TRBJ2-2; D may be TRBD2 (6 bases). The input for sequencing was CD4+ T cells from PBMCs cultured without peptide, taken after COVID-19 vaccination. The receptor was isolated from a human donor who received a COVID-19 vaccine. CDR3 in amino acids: CASSPPGVPGELFF. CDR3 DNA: TGTGCCAGTAGTCCTCCGGGAGTGCCCGGGGAGCTGTTTTTT.